This T cell receptor (beta chain) is from a study of blood T cell repertoires in COVID-19. Study in general: Samples of COVID-19 (acute and convalescent) were obtained from the United States, Italy and Spain.

The CDR3 is 17 residues long. V shed 1 base and J 6 bases; nucleotides not matched to a gene: 7. Germline CDR1 KGHDR, CDR2 SFDVKD. Here immunoSEQ multiplex PCR was the method, and the copy in TCRdb shows in-frame clones only, minus some. The sample lists fewer than 250,000 clones, 92% occurring once. This clonotype originated in a man younger than 40 with COVID-19, enrolled during active disease. The chain recombines TRBV24-1 with TRBJ1-4, with TRBD1 matching over 10 bases. The sequencing input was peripheral blood. The CDR3 protein is CATSDLLLTGGHEKLFF. CDR3 coding DNA: TGTGCCACCAGTGATTTACTATTGACAGGGGGCCATGAAAAACTGTTTTTT.